The 23 T cell receptor beta chains in this list originate from one sample, sequenced in a study of Graves' ophthalmopathy and Graves' hyperthyroidism. From RNA, the CDR3 regions of TCR beta chains were amplified and sequenced. Investigators did first-round RT-PCR with HTBI primers, then second-round multiplex PCR. TCRdb reprocessed the multiplex PCR reads via MiXCR and lists one record per CDR3 protein. The sample consists of about 590,000 distinct CDR3 sequences, about 35% of them appearing once. The sequencing input was peripheral blood or thyroid tissue (not recorded which). All receptors derive from an adult man with Graves' hyperthyroidism.

The chain joins TRBV20-1 to TRBJ1-4; the D is unclear. From germline, CDR1 is DFQATT and CDR2 SNEGSKA (reference sequence). V dropped 7 bases and J dropped 5 bases, with 14 bases sitting between them. The CDR3 sequence is 13 residues long. The DNA for the CDR3 is TGCAGTGGACTAGCGGGAGCGAATGAAAAACTGTTTTTT. It yields the protein CSGLAGANEKLFF.

As concerns this clonotype: A read error is possible here, since a much larger clone lies one base away. This chain joins TRBV5-5 and TRBJ1-4, with 7 bases identical to TRBD1. The CDR3 covers 16 residues. CDR1 is SGHKS and CDR2 is YYEKEE in the germline V gene (reference sequence). The chain's CDR3 is CASSLAVGTVNEELFF. For the CDR3, the DNA is TGTGCCAGCAGCTTGGCCGTTGGGACAGTTAATGAAGAACTGTTTTTT.

This clonotype was recorded at least ten times. The chain carries TRBV15 and TRBJ1-6, with D hard to call. The germline V and J ends were trimmed by 8 bases and 9 bases, with 14 bases remaining between them. The length of the CDR3 is 13 residues. Germline V lookup: CDR1 LNHNV, CDR2 YYDKDF (reference sequence). CDR3 amino acids: CATVEEKGSPLHF. In DNA form, the CDR3 reads TGTGCCACCGTAGAAGAGAAGGGTTCACCCCTCCACTTT.

This clonotype turned up a few times. The rearrangement joins TRBV3-1 to TRBJ2-2; no definite D call. CDR1 is LGHDT and CDR2 is YNNKEL in the germline V gene (reference sequence). The CDR3 loop spans 13 amino acids. Trimming took 1 base from V and 7 from J, leaving 7 bases between them. The CDR3 sequence is CASSQVSIGELFF. As DNA, the CDR3 is TGTGCCAGCAGCCAAGTCAGTATCGGGGAGCTGTTTTTT.

The table lists this clonotype with a few counts. The rearrangement joins TRBV9 to TRBJ2-2; 11 bases map to TRBD2. The CDR3 has 20 residues. The V segment lost 1 base and the J segment 5 bases; nucleotides outside the gene matches: 16. The germline V gene encodes CDR1 SGDLS and CDR2 YYNGEE. CDR3 region: CASSVPGTSGRIGETGELFF. DNA of the CDR3: TGTGCCAGCAGCGTACCGGGCACTAGCGGGAGAATCGGCGAGACCGGGGAGCTGTTTTTT.

This clonotype was seen many times. This chain uses TRBV20-1 with TRBJ2-5; no clear D gene. Germline lookup yields CDR1 DFQATT and CDR2 SNEGSKA (reference sequence). This CDR3 is 13 amino acids long. Trimming left V 6 bases short and J 2 bases short, with 13 bases between. Written as DNA, the CDR3 is TGCAGTGCCAGCGCGACATGGCAAGAGACCCAGTACTTC. Residues: CSASATWQETQYF.

This clonotype has ten or more counts. CDR3: CSASRVRRETQYF. The CDR3 bases are TGCAGTGCTAGCAGGGTACGGCGGGAGACCCAGTACTTC. The chain recombines TRBV20-1 with TRBJ2-5, with D perhaps matching TRBD1 (5 bases). This CDR3 spans 13 amino acids. Germline CDR1 DFQATT, CDR2 SNEGSKA (reference sequence). Trimming left V 3 bases short and J 5 bases short, with 13 bases between.

A note on this clonotype: Relative to the germline gene, one junction end is altered; a read error may explain this. The CDR3 DNA follows: TGTGCCAGCAGTTACCCGACGGAGAACACTGAAGCTTTCTTT. Protein: CASSYPTENTEAFF. The chain carries TRBV10-3 and TRBJ1-1; D is undetermined. This CDR3 comprises 14 residues. Germline values: CDR1 ENHRY, CDR2 SYGVKD.

This clonotype was counted between two and nine times. V and J are TRBV19 and TRBJ2-7; 9 bases are shared with TRBD2. CDR3 length: 15 amino acids. CDR1 LNHDA and CDR2 SQIVND come from the germline V gene (reference sequence). V shed 3 bases, J shed 2 bases, and the junction held 5 bases outside the gene matches. CDR3 in DNA: TGTGCCAGTAGTATTAGCGGGGGAACTCCCTACGAGCAGTACTTC. Amino acid sequence: CASSISGGTPYEQYF.

This clonotype was counted at least ten times. This sequence joins TRBV5-1 and TRBJ2-7, with 8 nucleotides matching TRBD1. Looked up from germline, CDR1 is SGHRS and CDR2 is YFSETQ. Trimming cost V 4 bases and J 1 base; bases outside gene matches: 7. This CDR3 comprises 15 residues. The CDR3 sequence is CASSGDRGPSYEQYF. The CDR3 nucleotides read TGCGCCAGCAGCGGCGACAGGGGCCCTTCCTACGAGCAGTACTTC.

This clonotype was detected ten times or more. The chain couples TRBV6-6 to TRBJ1-2; D is perhaps TRBD1 (5 bases). V shed 0 bases and J shed 2 bases, with 10 bases lying between them. The CDR3 loop spans 15 amino acids. The V gene's germline CDR1 is MNHNY and CDR2 SVGAGI (reference sequence). The CDR3 DNA reads TGTGCCAGCAGTTACTCGGTAGGGGTAAACTATGGCTACACCTTC. Translating gives CASSYSVGVNYGYTF.

As concerns this clonotype: One junction end disagrees with the germline gene, perhaps due to a read error. The chain couples TRBV20-1 to TRBJ1-1; the D is unclear. The CDR3 has 13 residues. The germline V gene encodes CDR1 DFQATT and CDR2 SNEGSKA (reference sequence). For the CDR3, the DNA is TGCAGTCCTAGCGCCCGACTGGACACTGAAGCTTTCTTT. This sequence encodes CSPSARLDTEAFF.

This clonotype was seen repeatedly, ten times or more. V gene TRBV7-8 combines with J gene TRBJ2-5, with no clear D. Deletions cut 1 base from V and 3 bases from J, with 9 bases between. Looked up from germline, CDR1 is SGHVS and CDR2 is FQNEAQ. The CDR3 has 14 residues. CDR3 residues: CASSLVVVEETQYF. CDR3 bases: TGTGCCAGCAGCTTAGTCGTTGTGGAAGAGACCCAGTACTTC.

To note about this clonotype: Sequence at one end of the junction differs from germline and may be a read error. The chain couples TRBV29-1 to TRBJ1-1, with D maybe TRBD1 (6 bases). Germline CDR1 and CDR2: SQVTM and ANQGSEA. The CDR3 contains 12 residues. As DNA, the CDR3 is TGTAGCGTCGGAGGGGGGAAGTTTGAAGCTTTCTTT. As protein: CSVGGGKFEAFF.

Remarks on this clonotype: Possible read error: a much larger clone is one base away. Because it lacks the conserved phenylalanine or tryptophan at the end, this CDR3 is likely a read error. The chain uses TRBV5-4 and TRBJ1-1; TRBD1 matches at 8 bases. The ends lost 0 bases at V and 1 base at J; junction bases unmatched: 2. CDR1 is SGHNT and CDR2 is YYREEE in the germline V gene (reference sequence). There are 15 residues in the CDR3. CDR3 residues: CASSLGGQENTEAFS. CDR3 nucleotide sequence: TGTGCCAGCAGCTTGGGGGGACAGGAGAACACTGAAGCTTTCTCT.

This clonotype was observed many times. The V call is TRBV7-2, the J call TRBJ2-5, with TRBD2 matching 9 bases. Losses at the gene ends were 1 base for V and 0 bases for J; bases not matched to a gene: 6. From germline, CDR1 is SGHTA and CDR2 FQGNSA. The CDR3 covers 17 residues. CDR3 nucleotides: TGTGCCAGCAGCTTAGAGGGTAGCGGGAGTTACCAAGAGACCCAGTACTTC. This codes for CASSLEGSGSYQETQYF.

The chain couples TRBV7-9 to TRBJ2-7, with 7 bases that match TRBD1. The J segment lost 3 bases and the V segment lost 3 bases, leaving 11 bases of the junction unmatched. The CDR3 has 16 amino acids. The germline gives CDR1 SEHNR, CDR2 FQNEAQ (reference sequence). CDR3 DNA sequence: TGTGCCAGCAGCTTGTCGGGCTGGACAGGTGGCTACGAGCAGTACTTC. The encoded protein is CASSLSGWTGGYEQYF.

The rearrangement joins TRBV29-1 to TRBJ1-4; no definite D call. The CDR3 loop spans 13 amino acids. V lost 8 bases and J lost 3, with 13 bases in between. CDR1 and CDR2 (germline): SQVTM, ANQGSEA. The CDR3 sequence: CSSENRPNEKLFF. CDR3 bases: TGCAGCAGTGAAAACAGACCTAATGAAAAACTGTTTTTT.

For the CDR3, the DNA is TGTGCCAGCAGCGACTCCGGTCACAGGGGAAGTGGCTACACCATATATTTT. Translated: CASSDSGHRGSGYTIYF. This chain joins TRBV7-2 and TRBJ1-3, with 7 nucleotides matching TRBD1. The trim removed 5 bases at V and 8 bases at J, leaving 18 bases unmatched. The CDR3 runs 17 residues. Germline lookup yields CDR1 SGHTA and CDR2 FQGNSA.

The chain is built from TRBV4-1 and TRBJ1-1; unclear D gene. The CDR3 totals 15 residues. Germline V gives CDR1 MGHRA, CDR2 YSYEKL. V shed 0 bases and J shed 0 bases, with 8 bases lying between them. CDR3 DNA: TGCGCCAGCAGCCAAGATATGCAAGTGAACACTGAAGCTTTCTTT. Translating it yields CASSQDMQVNTEAFF.

This clonotype has at least ten counts. The rearrangement links TRBV19 to TRBJ1-2; no clear D gene. Trimming removed 7 bases at V and 6 bases at J, with 24 bases between. Germline values: CDR1 LNHDA, CDR2 SQIVND (reference sequence). The CDR3 has 16 amino acids. The CDR3 reads CASIPPREGCSDGYTF. CDR3 DNA: TGTGCCAGTATACCACCCCGGGAGGGTTGTAGCGATGGCTACACCTTC. Complete variable domain (other parts from reference TRBV19 and TRBJ1-2): DGGITQSPKYLFRKEGQNVTLSCEQNLNHDAMYWYRQDPGQGLRLIYYSQIVNDFQKGDIAEGYSVSREKKESFPLTVTSAQKNPTAFYLCASIPPREGCSDGYTFGSGTRLTVV.

The J gene is TRBJ2-2, the V gene TRBV5-1; no reliable D call. The CDR3 totals 16 residues. Deletions cut 5 bases from V and 2 bases from J, with 16 bases between. Germline CDR1 and CDR2: SGHRS and YFSETQ. The CDR3 nucleotides are TGCGCCAGCAGTAAAGGATCTACAGATAACACCGGGGAGCTGTTTTTT. Its translation: CASSKGSTDNTGELFF.

This clonotype was detected many times. The rearrangement links TRBV11-2 to TRBJ2-7, with 8 bases that match TRBD2. Losses at the gene ends were 9 bases for V and 1 base for J; bases not matched to a gene: 8. Germline loops: CDR1 SGHAT, CDR2 FQNNGV. The CDR3 totals 14 residues. CDR3 sequence reads: CASRPGLGSYEQYF. The CDR3 DNA is TGTGCCAGTCGCCCGGGACTAGGATCCTACGAGCAGTACTTC.